The 23 T cell receptor beta chains given below trace back to one sample, sequenced in a study of CD8+ T cells in alopecia areata. RNA extraction and reverse transcription yielded cDNA as sequencing template. Repertoires were generated with immunoSEQ multiplex PCR, while TCRdb's copy carries only in-frame clones and drops some. The sample lists approximately 280,000 clones; roughly 60% were seen once. Documented treatment: oral pan-JAK inhibitor, 5-10 mg twice daily. This material consisted of CD4+ T cells sorted from blood, taken at week 24, from a patient treated with tofacitinib. Receptor source: a human donor with alopecia areata.

The count of this clone is one. The J gene is TRBJ2-7, the V gene TRBV5-1; unclear D gene. Between the trimmed V and J ends, which lost 6 bases and 6 bases, there was a span of 22 bases. This CDR3 region has 15 residues. The germline V gene has CDR1 SGHRS and CDR2 YFSETQ. CDR3 sequence: CASNEGPRRSPEQYF. As DNA, the CDR3 is TGCGCCAGCAACGAAGGGCCTCGAAGATCCCCCGAGCAGTACTTC.

This chain uses TRBV30 with TRBJ1-1, with a weak D call TRBD1 (6 bases). V lost 5 bases and J 2 bases, leaving 18 bases between the germline ends. The CDR3 covers 15 residues. CDR1 and CDR2 (germline): GTSNPN, SVGIG (reference sequence). The CDR3 nucleotides are TGTGCCTGGGGAAAACGGGGGCCAGCAAACACTGAAGCTTTCTTT. It yields the protein CAWGKRGPANTEAFF.

The rearrangement uses TRBV29-1 and TRBJ1-3; the match to TRBD1 covers 9 bases. V was clipped by 5 bases and J by 4 bases; unmatched bases: 6. This CDR3 region has 14 residues. The germline CDR1 and CDR2 sequences are SQVTM and ANQGSEA. The CDR3 DNA reads TGCAGCGTTAGCCTTACAGGGGGCGGAAACACCATATATTTT. Translating gives CSVSLTGGGNTIYF.

This clone was observed a handful of times. V is TRBV5-1 and J is TRBJ2-1, with 10 bases lining up with TRBD1. There are 15 residues in the CDR3. Trimming removed 1 base from V and 6 bases from J; junction bases left unmatched: 4. Germline CDR1 is SGHRS and CDR2 is YFSETQ. The CDR3 region is CASSLKGQGTNEQFF. CDR3 sequence (DNA): TGCGCCAGCAGCTTGAAGGGACAGGGGACCAATGAGCAGTTCTTC.

This clone was seen only once. V gene TRBV15 combines with J gene TRBJ2-2; 8 bases map to TRBD2. The V gene's germline CDR1 is LNHNV and CDR2 YYDKDF (reference sequence). The length of the CDR3 is 16 residues. Trimming at V came to 0 bases and at J to 6 bases, leaving 6 bases not matched to a gene. The CDR3 nucleotides are TGTGCCACCAGCAGAGATCCGGGAGCGGGGGCCGGGGAGCTGTTTTTT. Its translation is CATSRDPGAGAGELFF. Full variable domain (missing parts from reference TRBV15 and TRBJ2-2): DAMVIQNPRYQVTQFGKPVTLSCSQTLNHNVMYWYQQKSSQAPKLLFHYYDKDFNNEADTPDNFQSRRPNTSFCFLDIRSPGLGDTAMYLCATSRDPGAGAGELFFGEGSRLTVL.

The chain links TRBV29-1 to TRBJ1-1, with unresolved D. V lost 0 bases, J lost 4 bases, and 15 bases lay in between. The CDR3 consists of 15 residues. The germline gives CDR1 SQVTM, CDR2 ANQGSEA. CDR3 nucleotide sequence: TGCAGCGTTGAAGATCTGGCCAAAGGGAGCACTGAAGCTTTCTTT. Residues: CSVEDLAKGSTEAFF.

The rearrangement links TRBV7-8 to TRBJ2-5, with D perhaps TRBD1 (6 bases). The CDR3 extends over 15 amino acids. Trimming cost V 5 bases and J 5 bases, with 18 bases left between them. The germline V gene has CDR1 SGHVS and CDR2 FQNEAQ. CDR3 coding DNA: TGTGCCAGCAGCCAGAGGAGGACAGTCCCGGAGACCCAGTACTTC. The encoded protein is CASSQRRTVPETQYF.

The chain's CDR3 is CATSSRGDYNEQFF. As DNA, the CDR3 is TGTGCCACCAGCAGCCGGGGGGACTACAATGAGCAGTTCTTC. The gene calls are TRBV15 and TRBJ2-1; 7 positions match TRBD2. Germline V gene lookup returns CDR1 LNHNV and CDR2 YYDKDF (reference sequence). After removal of 3 bases from V and 3 bases from J, the junction contained 2 bases not matched to a gene. The CDR3 runs 14 residues.

This clone was seen only a few times. The genes are TRBV2 and TRBJ2-6; 7 positions match TRBD1. The germline V gene encodes CDR1 SNHLY and CDR2 FYNNEI. The CDR3 consists of 15 residues. Trimming at V came to 5 bases and at J to 1 base, leaving 2 bases not matched to a gene. The CDR3: CASSQQGSGANVLTF. The CDR3 bases are TGTGCCAGCAGTCAACAGGGGTCTGGGGCCAACGTCCTGACTTTC.

This clone was seen more than once but under ten times. J is TRBJ2-5 and V is TRBV20-1; no definite D call. Trimming took off 4 bases at V and 5 bases at J, with 5 bases between the two ends. CDR1 is DFQATT, CDR2 SNEGSKA, per germline (reference sequence). This CDR3 has 10 residues. CDR3 coding DNA: TGCAGTGCTATTCGGGAGACCCAGTACTTC. The encoded protein is CSAIRETQYF.

The chain combines TRBV6-6 with TRBJ2-7; TRBD1 might be the D (6 bases). The CDR3 runs 13 residues. Germline CDR1 is MNHNY and CDR2 is SVGAGI (reference sequence). V lost 5 bases and J lost 2, with 10 bases in between. The CDR3 loop is CASSRQDPYEQYF. DNA of the CDR3: TGTGCCAGCAGTCGACAGGATCCCTACGAGCAGTACTTC.

This chain joins TRBV30 and TRBJ1-1; D not resolved. The germline CDR1 and CDR2 sequences are GTSNPN and SVGIG (reference sequence). This CDR3 is built from 13 residues. V lost 2 bases, J lost 1 base, and 8 bases lay in between. CDR3 sequence reads: CAWSPQRNTEAFF. Here the CDR3 DNA reads TGTGCCTGGAGTCCACAGAGGAACACTGAAGCTTTCTTT.

This chain uses TRBV5-4 with TRBJ2-3; 7 positions match TRBD2. The trim removed 5 bases at V and 7 bases at J, leaving 4 bases unmatched. The V gene's germline CDR1 is SGHNT and CDR2 YYREEE (reference sequence). The CDR3 loop spans 12 amino acids. As DNA, the CDR3 is TGTGCCAGCAGTTCGGGGGGATATACGCAGTATTTT. It translates to CASSSGGYTQYF.

V usage is TRBV11-2 and J usage is TRBJ1-1; D is uncertain. Trimming cost V 3 bases and J 3 bases, with 8 bases left between them. The CDR3 is 13 amino acids. Germline CDR1 is SGHAT and CDR2 is FQNNGV. CDR3 sequence: CASSFQRDTEAFF. The CDR3 DNA is TGTGCCAGCAGCTTTCAAAGGGACACTGAAGCTTTCTTT.

V is TRBV7-2 and J is TRBJ2-1; the match to TRBD2 covers 7 bases. J lost 6 bases, V lost 5 bases, and 7 bases had no gene match. Germline-derived CDR1 and CDR2 are SGHTA and FQGNSA. The CDR3 consists of 14 residues. The CDR3, as DNA: TGTGCCAGCAGCCCGGGTTGGGGGGGCAATGAGCAGTTCTTC. This translates into CASSPGWGGNEQFF.

V and J are TRBV4-2 and TRBJ2-5; a weak D match, TRBD1 (6 bases). The V gene lost 0 bases and the J gene lost 5 bases, with 13 bases spanning the gap. The CDR3 contains 15 residues. Germline CDR1 LGHNA, CDR2 YNFKEQ. The CDR3 DNA sequence: TGTGCCAGCAGCCAAGACGGGGCGAGGGGGGAGACCCAGTACTTC. It yields the protein CASSQDGARGETQYF.

V gene TRBV6-6 combines with J gene TRBJ2-2; D is unclear. CDR1 and CDR2 (germline): MNHNY, SVGAGI (reference sequence). The CDR3 length is 13 residues. The V and J ends lost 6 bases and 4 bases respectively, with 9 bases between them. DNA of the CDR3: TGTGCCAGCAGAGTGTTATCCACCGGGGAGCTGTTTTTT. Encoded protein: CASRVLSTGELFF.

This chain links TRBV18 with TRBJ2-3; D is possibly TRBD1 or TRBD2 (6 bases each). The CDR3 spans 17 residues. The germline V and J ends were trimmed by 3 bases and 0 bases, with 16 bases remaining between them. Germline V gene lookup returns CDR1 KGHSH and CDR2 LQKENI. CDR3 sequence: CASSPGLWGASTDTQYF. Written as DNA, the CDR3 is TGTGCCAGCTCACCGGGCCTTTGGGGGGCGAGCACAGATACGCAGTATTTT.

The chain carries TRBV7-6 and TRBJ2-3, with D possibly being TRBD1 or TRBD2 (5 bases each). This CDR3 has 15 residues. From germline, CDR1 is SGHVS and CDR2 FNYEAQ. V dropped 0 bases and J dropped 1 base, with 8 bases sitting between them. CDR3 coding DNA: TGTGCCAGCAGCTTAGCCCAGGGAGGCACAGATACGCAGTATTTT. Amino acids: CASSLAQGGTDTQYF.

This chain connects TRBV13 to TRBJ1-3; the D is unclear. The CDR3 has 16 residues. V lost 4 bases, J lost 0 bases, and 13 bases lay in between. Germline V CDR1 and CDR2: PRHDT, FYEKMQ (reference sequence). The CDR3: CASSSFPGHSGNTIYF. In DNA form, the CDR3 reads TGTGCCAGCAGCTCCTTCCCTGGTCACTCTGGAAACACCATATATTTT.

J is TRBJ1-2 and V is TRBV25-1; possibly TRBD1 for D (6 bases). The CDR3 covers 13 residues. V lost 6 bases and J lost 3, with 11 bases in between. CDR1 and CDR2 (germline): MGHDK, SYGVNS. CDR3 bases: TGTGCCAGCAGCCTTAGGGGGGACTATGGCTACACCTTC. It encodes CASSLRGDYGYTF.

V is TRBV5-6 and J is TRBJ1-2, with D possibly TRBD1 on 5 matching bases. CDR1 and CDR2 (germline): SGHDT, YYEEEE. The CDR3 spans 13 residues. V lost 0 bases and J lost 4, with 7 bases in between. The CDR3, as DNA: TGTGCCAGCAGCTTGGGACAGCTCTATGGCTACACCTTC. Amino acids: CASSLGQLYGYTF.

The rearrangement uses TRBV7-2 and TRBJ1-5; perhaps TRBD1 as D (6 bases). The CDR3 is 16 residues long. Trimming pared 5 bases from V and 0 bases from J, leaving 14 bases between. Germline V CDR1 and CDR2: SGHTA, FQGNSA. CDR3 amino acids: CASSTARGHSNQPQHF. The CDR3 DNA reads as TGTGCCAGCAGCACGGCCCGGGGGCATAGCAATCAGCCCCAGCATTTT.